Each of the 21 T cell receptor beta chains below was sequenced from the same sample in a study of shared clonotypes between healthy human individuals. Data came from immunoSEQ multiplex PCR; TCRdb stores just in-frame clones and leaves some out. Here the sample spans approximately 100,000 clones, 55% to 70% being singletons. Sequenced sample: memory CD8+ T cells sorted from blood. Subset noted: CD45RO+ cells pooled with CCR7-negative TemRA cells. Receptor source: a woman in her 30s in good health.

This clone was recorded once. This rearrangement joins TRBV21-1 to TRBJ2-1. TRBV21-1 is a pseudogene locus. The CDR3 totals 15 residues. As DNA, the CDR3 is TGTGCCAGCAGCCCCGGGGGTGAGGGGGGCAATGAGCAGTTCTTC. Translation: CASSPGGEGGNEQFF.

The genes are TRBV27 and TRBJ2-5, with a tentative D call TRBD1 (6 bases). V lost 6 bases, J lost 2 bases, and 16 bases lay in between. Germline V CDR1 and CDR2: MNHEY, SMNVEV (reference sequence). The CDR3 extends over 15 amino acids. DNA for the CDR3: TGTGCCAGCAGACCCGGACAGAGACGACAAGAGACCCAGTACTTC. Translation: CASRPGQRRQETQYF.

The genes are TRBV5-5 and TRBJ2-7, with D tentatively TRBD1 (5 bases). V was cut by 4 bases and J by 3 bases, with 17 bases left in between. The germline V gene has CDR1 SGHKS and CDR2 YYEKEE (reference sequence). There are 15 residues in the CDR3. CDR3 sequence (DNA): TGTGCCAGCAGCCCAAACAGGTTTTTCGACTACGAGCAGTACTTC. Translating gives CASSPNRFFDYEQYF.

Remarks on this clone: In the same sample, other DNA sequences code for this CDR3. V is TRBV27 and J is TRBJ2-5; no reliable D call. CDR3 length: 12 residues. The germline V and J ends were trimmed by 6 bases and 4 bases, with 9 bases remaining between them. The germline V gene encodes CDR1 MNHEY and CDR2 SMNVEV (reference sequence). The CDR3, as DNA: TGTGCCAGCAGCCTCCTGGGAGAGACCCAGTACTTC. This gives the protein CASSLLGETQYF.

The rearrangement uses TRBV28 and TRBJ2-7, with 7 bases aligning to TRBD1. Trimming cost V 6 bases and J 2 bases; bases outside gene matches: 13. Germline assignment: CDR1 MDHEN and CDR2 SYDVKM. The length of the CDR3 is 16 residues. CDR3 sequence reads: CASRHQQGIYAYEQYF. In DNA, the CDR3 is TGTGCCAGCAGGCATCAACAGGGGATTTACGCCTACGAGCAGTACTTC.

Here the CDR3 reads CASSDRGLEQFF. CDR3 DNA: TGTGCCAGCAGTGATCGAGGACTTGAGCAGTTCTTC. The chain is built from TRBV6-4 and TRBJ2-1; maybe TRBD2 (5 bases). CDR3 length: 12 residues. The V gene lost 3 bases and the J gene lost 9 bases, with 9 bases spanning the gap. Germline V gene sequence: CDR1 MRHNA, CDR2 SNTAGT.

The table lists this clone with many counts. This chain joins TRBV14 and TRBJ2-7, with 8 bases matching TRBD1. The CDR3 extends over 14 amino acids. Trimming cost V 5 bases and J 6 bases; bases outside gene matches: 9. Germline V lookup: CDR1 SGHDN, CDR2 FVKESK. CDR3 protein: CASSSGAGGGEQYF. Here the CDR3 DNA reads TGTGCCAGCAGCTCCGGGGCAGGGGGCGGCGAGCAGTACTTC.

J is TRBJ2-3 and V is TRBV6-4, with 12 bases lining up with TRBD1. The CDR3 has 15 amino acids. The germline V gene has CDR1 MRHNA and CDR2 SNTAGT. The V and J ends lost 3 bases and 6 bases, in that order; junction bases with no gene match: 4. CDR3 in amino acids: CASSEGTGGADTQYF. As DNA, the CDR3 is TGTGCCAGCAGTGAAGGGACAGGGGGCGCGGATACGCAGTATTTT.

The rearrangement links TRBV29-1 to TRBJ1-2; D unresolved. The CDR3 runs 10 residues. CDR1 is SQVTM, CDR2 ANQGSEA, per germline. Between the trimmed V and J ends, which lost 2 bases and 7 bases, there was a span of 5 bases. The CDR3 nucleotides read TGCAGCGTTGAATCGGGTGGCTACACCTTC. This sequence encodes CSVESGGYTF. The full variable domain, completed using reference TRBV29-1 and TRBJ1-2, is SAVISQKPSRDICQRGTSLTIQCQVDSQVTMMFWYRQQPGQSLTLIATANQGSEATYESGFVIDKFPISRPNLTFSTLTVSNMSPEDSSIYLCSVESGGYTFGSGTRLTVV.

This clone was counted a few times. The CDR3 DNA reads TGCGCCAGCAGCTTGGTTAGCCCAACCACAGATACGCAGTATTTT. The encoded protein is CASSLVSPTTDTQYF. The chain joins TRBV5-1 to TRBJ2-3; D is unclear. Trimming cost V 0 bases and J 2 bases, with 10 bases left between them. This CDR3 has 15 residues. Germline CDR1 reads SGHRS; CDR2 reads YFSETQ.

Regarding this clone: Other nucleotide sequences from this sample produce the same CDR3. The chain employs TRBV9 and TRBJ2-5; 7 positions agree with TRBD2. From germline, CDR1 is SGDLS and CDR2 YYNGEE. The CDR3 is made up of 14 amino acids. After removal of 0 bases from V and 4 bases from J, the junction contained 3 bases not matched to a gene. The CDR3 coding sequence is TGTGCCAGCAGCGTAGGCGGGAGTGCAGAGACCCAGTACTTC. It is translated as CASSVGGSAETQYF.

In this sample, this clone turned up many times. The V call is TRBV6-5, the J call TRBJ1-2, with 7 bases fitting TRBD1. The length of the CDR3 is 14 residues. The V and J ends lost 4 bases and 8 bases, in that order; junction bases with no gene match: 10. Germline V CDR1 and CDR2: MNHEY, SVGAGI. The DNA of the CDR3 is TGTGCCAGCAGTTCTCAAGGGGGCGCGGGGGGCTACACCTTC. Amino acid sequence: CASSSQGGAGGYTF.

J is TRBJ2-1 and V is TRBV7-9; the D gene is possibly TRBD2 (7 bases). The CDR3 totals 16 residues. CDR1 and CDR2 from the germline V gene are SEHNR and FQNEAQ (reference sequence). The V gene lost 5 bases and the J gene lost 9 bases, with 23 bases spanning the gap. The chain's CDR3 is CASSPRGGSVLGEQFF. CDR3 nucleotide sequence: TGTGCCAGCAGCCCTAGGGGGGGATCAGTGTTGGGTGAGCAGTTCTTC.

By its share, this clone is medium-sized. The chain couples TRBV6-1 to TRBJ1-5; D unclear. Germline assignment: CDR1 MNHNS and CDR2 SASEGT. Trimming removed 1 base at V and 4 bases at J, with 8 bases between. There are 14 residues in the CDR3. CDR3 in DNA: TGTGCCAGCAGTGAAGGGTGGGAAAATCAGCCCCAGCATTTT. Protein: CASSEGWENQPQHF.

The chain carries TRBV28 and TRBJ2-2; no clear D. The germline V gene encodes CDR1 MDHEN and CDR2 SYDVKM. V shed 2 bases and J shed 6 bases, with 13 bases lying between them. The CDR3 sequence is 15 residues long. In nucleotides, the CDR3 is TGTGCCAGCAGTTTAGCGGCAGTTCAAGCCGGGGAGCTGTTTTTT. Translated: CASSLAAVQAGELFF.

The chain's CDR3 is CASSGRMWRGNQPQHF. In DNA, the CDR3 is TGTGCCAGCAGTGGCCGGATGTGGCGGGGCAATCAGCCCCAGCATTTT. This chain joins TRBV28 and TRBJ1-5; D unresolved. Trimming took off 5 bases at V and 2 bases at J, with 16 bases between the two ends. CDR1 and CDR2 from the germline V gene are MDHEN and SYDVKM. The length of the CDR3 is 16 residues.

The gene calls are TRBV9 and TRBJ2-1; D is uncertain. Trimming left V 4 bases short and J 8 bases short, with 10 bases between. This CDR3 contains 12 residues. The germline V gene encodes CDR1 SGDLS and CDR2 YYNGEE. For the CDR3, the DNA is TGTGCCAGCAGCCAAACTCAGTATGAGCAGTTCTTC. Its protein is CASSQTQYEQFF.

This clone is a singleton in its sample. The rearrangement uses TRBV10-3 and TRBJ2-1, with 10 bases fitting TRBD1. Trimming removed 6 bases from V and 5 bases from J; junction bases left unmatched: 10. The CDR3 loop spans 16 amino acids. The V gene's germline CDR1 is ENHRY and CDR2 SYGVKD. This CDR3 reads CAISPSGTGVDNEQFF. DNA for the CDR3: TGTGCCATCAGCCCTTCCGGGACAGGGGTGGACAATGAGCAGTTCTTC.

The chain employs TRBV19 and TRBJ2-1; 12 bases align to TRBD2. Trimming cost V 6 bases and J 4 bases; bases outside gene matches: 7. The CDR3 totals 16 residues. CDR1 and CDR2 from the germline V gene are LNHDA and SQIVND (reference sequence). CDR3 bases: TGTGCCAGTAGCACTAGCGGGAGGCCCTATTACAATGAGCAGTTCTTC. Translating it yields CASSTSGRPYYNEQFF.

The chain combines TRBV6-4 with TRBJ2-1; 8 nucleotides match TRBD2. CDR1 and CDR2 from the germline V gene are MRHNA and SNTAGT. The V gene end was trimmed by 2 bases and the J gene end by 5 bases; junction bases not matched to a gene: 5. CDR3 length equals 15 residues. The CDR3 region has the DNA TGTGCCAGCAGTGACGGGGCGGGAGGAAACAATGAGCAGTTCTTC. The encoded protein is CASSDGAGGNNEQFF.

This chain joins TRBV2 and TRBJ2-2, with 7 bases lining up with TRBD2. The germline V gene encodes CDR1 SNHLY and CDR2 FYNNEI. V dropped 4 bases and J dropped 6; count of bases not matched to a gene: 5. This CDR3 has 14 residues. CDR3 sequence reads: CASSGVRESGELFF. The DNA for the CDR3 is TGTGCCAGCAGTGGGGTGCGGGAGTCCGGGGAGCTGTTTTTT.